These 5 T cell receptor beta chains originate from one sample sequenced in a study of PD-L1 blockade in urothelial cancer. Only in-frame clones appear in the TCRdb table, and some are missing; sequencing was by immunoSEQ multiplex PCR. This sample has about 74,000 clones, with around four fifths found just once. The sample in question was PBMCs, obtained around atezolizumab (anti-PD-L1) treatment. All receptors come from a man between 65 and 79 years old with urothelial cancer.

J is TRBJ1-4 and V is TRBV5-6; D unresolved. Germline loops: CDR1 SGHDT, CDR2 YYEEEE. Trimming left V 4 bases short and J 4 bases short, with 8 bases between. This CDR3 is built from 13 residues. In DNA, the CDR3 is TGTGCCAGCAGCGCAGGAGGTAATGAAAAACTGTTTTTT. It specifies CASSAGGNEKLFF.

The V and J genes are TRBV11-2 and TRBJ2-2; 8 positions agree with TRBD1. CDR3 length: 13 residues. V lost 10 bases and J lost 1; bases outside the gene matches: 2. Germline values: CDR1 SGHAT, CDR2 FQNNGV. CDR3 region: CATGTGNTGELFF. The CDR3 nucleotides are TGTGCCACCGGGACAGGGAACACCGGGGAGCTGTTTTTT.

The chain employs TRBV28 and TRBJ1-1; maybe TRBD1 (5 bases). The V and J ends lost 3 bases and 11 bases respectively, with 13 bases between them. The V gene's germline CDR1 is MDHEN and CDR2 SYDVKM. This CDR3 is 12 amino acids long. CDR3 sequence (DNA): TGTGCCAGCAGTTTGGGTCCCAGGGCGGCTTTCTTT. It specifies CASSLGPRAAFF.

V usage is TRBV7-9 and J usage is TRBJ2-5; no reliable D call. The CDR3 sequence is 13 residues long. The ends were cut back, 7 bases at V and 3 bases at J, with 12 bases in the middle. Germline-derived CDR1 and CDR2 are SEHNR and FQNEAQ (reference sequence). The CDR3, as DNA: TGTGCCAGCACCCCGGAGTGGGAAGAGACCCAGTACTTC. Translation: CASTPEWEETQYF.

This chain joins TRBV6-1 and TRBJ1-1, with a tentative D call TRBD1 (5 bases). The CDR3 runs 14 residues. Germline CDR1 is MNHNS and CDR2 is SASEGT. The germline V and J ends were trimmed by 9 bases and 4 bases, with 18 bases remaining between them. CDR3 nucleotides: TGTGCCAGTCGGTTTCAGGGCGGGGGCACTGAAGCTTTCTTT. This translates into CASRFQGGGTEAFF.